These 22 T cell receptor beta chains share one sample of origin, sequenced in a study of blood T cell repertoires in COVID-19. Profiled with immunoSEQ multiplex PCR; TCRdb holds only in-frame clones, not every one. The data show 85,000 to 95,000 clones, with approximately 87% seen just once and roughly 7.1% held by the top ten. Sequences were obtained from peripheral blood. The source is a human donor with acute or convalescent COVID-19. The donor label of this sample is uncertain.

The J gene is TRBJ1-6, the V gene TRBV4-1; TRBD1 agrees at 7 bases. V was clipped by 0 bases and J by 8 bases; unmatched bases: 7. Germline V gene sequence: CDR1 MGHRA, CDR2 YSYEKL. The length of the CDR3 is 16 residues. The CDR3 loop is CASSQEPGTDYSPLHF. The DNA of the CDR3 is TGCGCCAGCAGCCAAGAACCCGGGACAGATTATTCACCCCTCCACTTT.

CDR3 region: CAISDQGRETQYF. CDR3 DNA: TGTGCCATCAGTGATCAGGGCCGGGAGACCCAGTACTTC. The chain links TRBV10-3 to TRBJ2-5; D may be TRBD1 (5 bases). Germline-derived CDR1 and CDR2 are ENHRY and SYGVKD. V lost 3 bases to trimming and J lost 5 bases, with 10 bases between them. This CDR3 spans 13 amino acids.

The gene calls are TRBV3-1 (or the pseudogene TRBV3-2) and TRBJ2-3; D ambiguous. CDR1 LGHDT and CDR2 YNNKEL come from the germline V gene (reference sequence). The CDR3 has 15 amino acids. The V and J ends lost 1 base and 0 bases respectively, with 8 bases between them. This CDR3 is CASSQGLASTDTQYF. As DNA, the CDR3 is TGTGCCAGCAGCCAAGGACTGGCTAGCACAGATACGCAGTATTTT.

The chain combines TRBV4-3 with TRBJ2-5; 8 bases are shared with TRBD2. Germline V CDR1 and CDR2: LGHNA, YSLEER. The trim removed 5 bases at V and 5 bases at J, leaving 10 bases unmatched. CDR3 length equals 15 residues. The CDR3 DNA reads TGCGCCAGCAGCGGTGGACTAGCCGGGCTGGAGACCCAGTACTTC. This gives the protein CASSGGLAGLETQYF.

This clone came up a few times. The chain recombines TRBV11-2 with TRBJ1-1, with TRBD1 matching over 7 bases. The CDR3 runs 14 residues. V lost 1 base to trimming and J lost 11 bases; unmatched junction nucleotides: 10. Looked up from germline, CDR1 is SGHAT and CDR2 is FQNNGV. The CDR3 spells CASSLVERDSGAFF. CDR3 coding DNA: TGTGCCAGCAGCTTAGTGGAAAGGGACAGCGGGGCTTTCTTT.

The V call is TRBV19, the J call TRBJ1-1, with a possible D match to TRBD1 (5 bases). This CDR3 is built from 15 residues. Germline-derived CDR1 and CDR2 are LNHDA and SQIVND (reference sequence). Trimming took 4 bases from V and 6 from J, leaving 18 bases between them. CDR3 in amino acids: CASSRGFGGSSEAFF. CDR3 DNA: TGTGCCAGTAGTAGGGGCTTTGGGGGGTCCTCTGAAGCTTTCTTT.

V usage is TRBV19 and J usage is TRBJ1-1; D might be TRBD1 (5 bases). V lost 2 bases, J lost 8 bases, and 18 bases lay in between. Germline CDR1 reads LNHDA; CDR2 reads SQIVND (reference sequence). This CDR3 region has 15 residues. CDR3 sequence reads: CASSIPSPGVGEAFF. The CDR3 DNA is TGTGCCAGTAGTATACCTTCCCCGGGGGTCGGGGAAGCTTTCTTT.

The V gene is TRBV5-1, the J gene TRBJ1-5; D not certain. V shed 2 bases and J shed 1 base, with 7 bases lying between them. The germline gives CDR1 SGHRS, CDR2 YFSETQ. CDR3 length equals 14 residues. CDR3 in amino acids: CASSLSGSNQPQHF. CDR3 coding DNA: TGCGCCAGCAGCTTATCGGGGAGCAATCAGCCCCAGCATTTT.

There are a few counts of this clone. This specimen includes other DNA sequences encoding the same CDR3. The gene calls are TRBV10-3 and TRBJ1-6, with 7 bases aligning to TRBD1. The V segment lost 0 bases and the J segment 5 bases; nucleotides outside the gene matches: 13. The CDR3 totals 19 residues. Germline values: CDR1 ENHRY, CDR2 SYGVKD. The CDR3 sequence: CAISESRQGGSVDNSPLHF. Here the CDR3 DNA reads TGTGCCATCAGTGAGTCTCGACAGGGAGGTTCTGTAGATAATTCACCCCTCCACTTT.

J is TRBJ2-3 and V is TRBV4-3; possible D gene TRBD2, 7 bases. This CDR3 has 15 amino acids. Germline loops: CDR1 LGHNA, CDR2 YSLEER. The V and J ends lost 4 bases and 2 bases respectively, with 13 bases between them. The CDR3, as DNA: TGCGCCAGCAGCCGGGGAGGGGGGGACACAGATACGCAGTATTTT. Translated: CASSRGGGDTDTQYF.

This chain connects TRBV5-6 to TRBJ1-2; D is unresolved. The CDR3 extends over 14 amino acids. In germline, CDR1 is SGHDT, CDR2 YYEEEE. The V and J ends lost 4 bases and 5 bases respectively, with 15 bases between them. This CDR3 is CASSVGSTGYGYTF. The CDR3 bases are TGTGCCAGCAGCGTCGGGTCAACGGGTTATGGCTACACCTTC. Filled out from reference TRBV5-6 and TRBJ1-2, the complete variable domain reads DAGVTQSPTHLIKTRGQQVTLRCSPKSGHDTVSWYQQALGQGPQFIFQYYEEEERQRGNFPDRFSGHQFPNYSSELNVNALLLGDSALYLCASSVGSTGYGYTFGSGTRLTVV.

This chain uses TRBV7-9 with TRBJ1-4; 7 bases agree with TRBD1. This CDR3 spans 15 amino acids. Germline loops: CDR1 SEHNR, CDR2 FQNEAQ (reference sequence). V was pared by 2 bases and J by 7 bases, with 7 bases of the junction left unmatched. The CDR3 nucleotides are TGTGCCAGCAGCTTAAGACAGGGAGAAGGTGAAAAACTGTTTTTT. Translated: CASSLRQGEGEKLFF.

A single count supports this clone. The V and J genes are TRBV18 and TRBJ1-5; 7 nucleotides match TRBD1. This CDR3 has 14 amino acids. The junction had 2 bases not matched to a gene; V was cut back by 3 bases and J by 3 bases. Looked up from germline, CDR1 is KGHSH and CDR2 is LQKENI. The CDR3 nucleotides are TGTGCCAGCTCACCCGGACAGGCCAATCAGCCCCAGCATTTT. Translation gives CASSPGQANQPQHF. Using reference TRBV18 and TRBJ1-5 for the parts outside the CDR3, the full variable domain is NAGVMQNPRHLVRRRGQEARLRCSPMKGHSHVYWYRQLPEEGLKFMVYLQKENIIDESGMPKERFSAEFPKEGPSILRIQQVVRGDSAAYFCASSPGQANQPQHFGDGTRLSIL.

This chain uses TRBV28 with TRBJ1-2, with TRBD1 as a possible D gene (5 bases). This CDR3 is built from 16 residues. The V gene's germline CDR1 is MDHEN and CDR2 SYDVKM. The V end lost 7 bases, the J end lost 8 bases, and 26 bases lay between the germline ends. In nucleotides, the CDR3 is TGTGCCAGCACTAAGGTTCGAACAGGCAACTTATCCGGCTACACCTTC. Translation: CASTKVRTGNLSGYTF.

This chain links TRBV5-6 with TRBJ2-5; possibly TRBD2 for D (5 bases). Germline assignment: CDR1 SGHDT and CDR2 YYEEEE. V lost 2 bases and J lost 2, with 7 bases in between. The length of the CDR3 is 13 residues. Written as DNA, the CDR3 is TGTGCCAGCAGCTTCGGACTGCAAGAGACCCAGTACTTC. This translates into CASSFGLQETQYF.

The table lists this clone with a count of one. The chain is built from TRBV19 and TRBJ1-6; TRBD1 matches at 7 bases. With 3 bases clipped from V and 10 bases from J, the junction kept 6 bases outside the gene matches. Germline CDR1 reads LNHDA; CDR2 reads SQIVND (reference sequence). The CDR3 is 14 residues long. CDR3 region: CASSMTGLGSPLHF. CDR3 nucleotide sequence: TGTGCCAGTAGTATGACAGGGTTAGGATCACCCCTCCACTTT.

The rearrangement joins TRBV5-4 to TRBJ2-7, with 7 bases that match TRBD1. CDR1 is SGHNT and CDR2 is YYREEE in the germline V gene (reference sequence). This CDR3 contains 15 residues. The V segment lost 4 bases and the J segment 3 bases; nucleotides outside the gene matches: 10. CDR3 sequence: CASSPRTGMVYEQYF. Written as DNA, the CDR3 is TGTGCCAGCAGCCCAAGGACAGGAATGGTCTACGAGCAGTACTTC.

This clone was seen just once. J is TRBJ1-6 and V is TRBV3-1 (or the pseudogene TRBV3-2), with 7 bases identical to TRBD1. Germline loops: CDR1 LGHDT, CDR2 YNNKEL (reference sequence). The junction had 8 bases not matched to a gene; V was cut back by 0 bases and J by 9 bases. The length of the CDR3 is 16 residues. The CDR3 DNA follows: TGTGCCAGCAGCCAAGAGCGTACAGGGGTTGGTTCACCCCTCCACTTT. Translating gives CASSQERTGVGSPLHF.

J is TRBJ2-1 and V is TRBV6-2 or TRBV6-3, with 10 bases that match TRBD2. Germline lookup yields CDR1 MNHEY and CDR2 SVGEGT. The CDR3 loop spans 15 amino acids. J was trimmed by 8 bases and V by 0 bases; bases with no gene match: 4. In DNA, the CDR3 is TGTGCCAGCAGTTACTCAGGACTAGCGGCCCATGAGCAGTTCTTC. Its translation is CASSYSGLAAHEQFF.

This rearrangement joins TRBV5-6 to TRBJ2-3; TRBD2 matches at 9 bases. This CDR3 is 18 amino acids long. Looked up from germline, CDR1 is SGHDT and CDR2 is YYEEEE. J gave up 6 bases and V 0 bases, and 14 bases lay outside the gene matches. CDR3 residues: CASSLGPLAGGNTDTQYF. The CDR3 DNA follows: TGTGCCAGCAGCTTGGGACCTTTGGCGGGGGGGAATACGGATACGCAGTATTTT.

In regard to this clone: Different DNA sequences within this sample yield the same CDR3. V usage is TRBV3-1 (or the pseudogene TRBV3-2) and J usage is TRBJ1-5; D gene ambiguous. The CDR3 is made up of 13 amino acids. The germline V gene encodes CDR1 LGHDT and CDR2 YNNKEL (reference sequence). The V and J ends lost 0 bases and 5 bases respectively, with 5 bases between them. The CDR3 DNA reads as TGTGCCAGCAGCCAAGACCCGGATCAGCCCCAGCATTTT. This encodes CASSQDPDQPQHF.

This sequence joins TRBV6-2 or TRBV6-3 and TRBJ2-2; 8 bases align to TRBD2. Germline V lookup: CDR1 MNHEY, CDR2 SVGEGT. CDR3 length: 18 amino acids. The V segment lost 4 bases and the J segment 1 base; nucleotides outside the gene matches: 11. The CDR3 here is CASSWDPGTRRNTGELFF. For the CDR3, the DNA is TGTGCCAGCAGTTGGGACCCGGGGACTAGACGGAACACCGGGGAGCTGTTTTTT.